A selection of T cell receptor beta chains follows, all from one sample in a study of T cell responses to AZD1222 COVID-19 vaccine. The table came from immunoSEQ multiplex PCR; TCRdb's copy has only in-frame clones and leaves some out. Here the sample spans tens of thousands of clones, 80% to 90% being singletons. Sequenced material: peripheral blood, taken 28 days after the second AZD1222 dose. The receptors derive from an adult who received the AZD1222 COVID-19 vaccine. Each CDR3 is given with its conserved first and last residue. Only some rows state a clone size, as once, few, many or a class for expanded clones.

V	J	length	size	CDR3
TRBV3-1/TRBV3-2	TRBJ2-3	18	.	CASSQDQTDWTSTDTQYF
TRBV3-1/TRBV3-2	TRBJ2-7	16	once	CASSPYIAGGTYEQYF
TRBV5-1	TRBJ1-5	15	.	CASSLLGGEGQPQHF
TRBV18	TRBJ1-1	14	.	CASSPQEVGTEAFF
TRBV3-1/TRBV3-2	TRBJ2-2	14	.	CASSQEGLPGELFF
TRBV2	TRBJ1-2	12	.	CASRDRGYGYTF
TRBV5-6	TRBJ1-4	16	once	CASSPTPGQGAEKLFF
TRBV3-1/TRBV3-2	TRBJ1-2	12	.	CASSQGSNGYTF
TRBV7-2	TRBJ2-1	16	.	CASSPPVRGRYNEQFF
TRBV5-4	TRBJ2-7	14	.	CASSSYSGSYEQYF
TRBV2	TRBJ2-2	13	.	CASSFINTGELFF
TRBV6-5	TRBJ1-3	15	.	CASRGMTGQGNTIYF
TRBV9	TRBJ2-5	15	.	CASSGGTGGVETQYF
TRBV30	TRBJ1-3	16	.	CAWSVRRGDSGNTIYF
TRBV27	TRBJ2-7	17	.	CASSFPFEQGDYYEQYF
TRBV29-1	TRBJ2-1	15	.	CSVGGLAGVRSEQFF
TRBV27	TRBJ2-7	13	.	CASSDGHSYEQYF
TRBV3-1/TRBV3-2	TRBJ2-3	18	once	CASSQDPLLAGGTDTQYF
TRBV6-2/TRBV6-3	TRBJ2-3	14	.	CASSYLGQRDTQYF
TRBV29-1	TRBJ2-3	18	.	CSARDSGREGGHTDTQYF
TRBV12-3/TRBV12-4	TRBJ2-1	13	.	CASMADSYNEQFF
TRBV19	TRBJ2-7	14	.	CASRNRDSSYEQYF
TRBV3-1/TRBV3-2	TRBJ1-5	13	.	CASSQDREQPQHF
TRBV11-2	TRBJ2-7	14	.	CASSLSGVNYEQYF
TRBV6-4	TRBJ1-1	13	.	CASSLDRETEAFF
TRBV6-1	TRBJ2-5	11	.	CASSEGETQYF
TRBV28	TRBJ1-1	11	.	CASRYRGRAFF
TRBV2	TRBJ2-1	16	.	CASKARRLAGGNEQFF
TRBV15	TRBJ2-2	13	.	CATSRSNTGELFF
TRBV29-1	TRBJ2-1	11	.	CSVERGNEQFF
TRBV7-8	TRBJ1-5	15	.	CASSWGGSHNQPQHF
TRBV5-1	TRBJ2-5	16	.	CASSLVGTDRDETQYF
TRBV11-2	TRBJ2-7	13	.	CASRSGGTPDQYF
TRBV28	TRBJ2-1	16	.	CASSSPGTKGYNEQFF
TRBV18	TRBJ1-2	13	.	CASSRGAAYGYTF
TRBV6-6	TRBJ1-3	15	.	CASSFLQGSGNTIYF
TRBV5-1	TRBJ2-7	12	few	CASSIRGDEQYF
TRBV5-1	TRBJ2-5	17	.	CASSLERGVRDQETQYF
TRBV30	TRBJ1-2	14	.	CAWSPGGRVEGYTF
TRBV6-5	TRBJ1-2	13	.	CASSFGQFYGYTF
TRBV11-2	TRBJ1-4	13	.	CASSLGAGGKLFF
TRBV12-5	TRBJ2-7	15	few	CASGTAGPNPTEQYF
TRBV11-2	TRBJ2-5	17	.	CASTLLAGGGPQETQYF
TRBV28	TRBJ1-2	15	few	CASSSPRQGRYGYTF
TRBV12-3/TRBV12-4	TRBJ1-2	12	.	CASSPGTSGYTF
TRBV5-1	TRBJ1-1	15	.	CASSLGVGENTEAFF
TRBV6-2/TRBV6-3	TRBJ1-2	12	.	CASSYSNYGYTF
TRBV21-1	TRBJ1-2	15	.	CASSPSGDTRNGYTF
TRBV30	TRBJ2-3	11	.	CAWSVPDTQYF
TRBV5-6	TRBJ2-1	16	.	CASSLVGDSSYNEQFF
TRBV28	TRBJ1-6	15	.	CAGGASSSYNSPLHF
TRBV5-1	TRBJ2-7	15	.	CASSTGGGGSGEQYF
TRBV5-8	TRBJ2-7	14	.	CASSLVPASYEQYF
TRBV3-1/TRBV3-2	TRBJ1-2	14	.	CASSRRQGEAGYTF
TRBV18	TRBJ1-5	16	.	CASSPGQGLSNQPQHF
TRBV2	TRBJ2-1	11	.	CASSVYNEQFF
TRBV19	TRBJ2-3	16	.	CASGQGQGYGTDTQYF